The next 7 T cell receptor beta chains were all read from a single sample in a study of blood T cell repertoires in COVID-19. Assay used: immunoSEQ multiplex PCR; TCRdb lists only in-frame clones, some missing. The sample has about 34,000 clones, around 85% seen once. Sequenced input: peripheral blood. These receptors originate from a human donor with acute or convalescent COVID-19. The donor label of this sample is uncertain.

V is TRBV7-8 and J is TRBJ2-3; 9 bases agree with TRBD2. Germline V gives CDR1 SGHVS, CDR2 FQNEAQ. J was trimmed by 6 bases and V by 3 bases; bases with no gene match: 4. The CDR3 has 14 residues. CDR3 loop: CASSFRLAEDTQYF. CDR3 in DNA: TGTGCCAGCAGCTTTCGACTAGCGGAGGATACGCAGTATTTT.

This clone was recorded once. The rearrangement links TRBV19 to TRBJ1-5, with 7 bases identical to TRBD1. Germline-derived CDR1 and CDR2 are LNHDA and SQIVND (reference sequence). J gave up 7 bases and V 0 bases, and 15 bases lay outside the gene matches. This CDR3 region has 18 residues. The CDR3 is CASSIDRATGEEGQPQHF. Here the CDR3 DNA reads TGTGCCAGTAGTATAGATAGGGCCACAGGGGAGGAAGGGCAGCCCCAGCATTTT.

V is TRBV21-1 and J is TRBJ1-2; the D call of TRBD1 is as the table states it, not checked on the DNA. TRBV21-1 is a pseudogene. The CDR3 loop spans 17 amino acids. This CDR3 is CASSKEEDRDLWEGYTF. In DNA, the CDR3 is TGTGCCAGCAGCAAAGAGGAGGACAGGGACCTGTGGGAAGGCTACACCTTC.

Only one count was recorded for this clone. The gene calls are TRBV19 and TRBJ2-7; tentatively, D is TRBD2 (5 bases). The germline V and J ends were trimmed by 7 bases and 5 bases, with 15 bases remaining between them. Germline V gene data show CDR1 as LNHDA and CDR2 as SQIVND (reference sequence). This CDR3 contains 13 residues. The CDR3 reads CASKARASHEQYF. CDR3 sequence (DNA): TGTGCCAGTAAGGCGAGGGCGTCCCACGAGCAGTACTTC.

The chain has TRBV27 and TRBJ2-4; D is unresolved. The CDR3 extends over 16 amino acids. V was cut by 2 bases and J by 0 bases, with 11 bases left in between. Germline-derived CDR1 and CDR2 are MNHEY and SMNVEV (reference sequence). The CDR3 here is CASSLKAGLAKNIQYF. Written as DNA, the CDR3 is TGTGCCAGCAGTTTAAAAGCAGGCTTAGCCAAAAACATTCAGTACTTC.

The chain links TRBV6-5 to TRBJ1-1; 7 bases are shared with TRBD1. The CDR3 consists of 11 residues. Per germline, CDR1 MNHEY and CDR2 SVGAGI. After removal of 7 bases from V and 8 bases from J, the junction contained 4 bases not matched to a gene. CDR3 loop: CASTNRGEAFF. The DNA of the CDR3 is TGTGCCAGCACTAACAGGGGCGAAGCTTTCTTT.

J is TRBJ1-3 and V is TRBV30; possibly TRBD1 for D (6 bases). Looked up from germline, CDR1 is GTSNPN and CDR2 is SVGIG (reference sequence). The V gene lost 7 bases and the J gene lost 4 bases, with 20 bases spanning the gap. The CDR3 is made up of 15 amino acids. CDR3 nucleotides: TGTGCCTCCGACGGGGGGCGAAGTACGGGAAACACCATATATTTT. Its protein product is CASDGGRSTGNTIYF.